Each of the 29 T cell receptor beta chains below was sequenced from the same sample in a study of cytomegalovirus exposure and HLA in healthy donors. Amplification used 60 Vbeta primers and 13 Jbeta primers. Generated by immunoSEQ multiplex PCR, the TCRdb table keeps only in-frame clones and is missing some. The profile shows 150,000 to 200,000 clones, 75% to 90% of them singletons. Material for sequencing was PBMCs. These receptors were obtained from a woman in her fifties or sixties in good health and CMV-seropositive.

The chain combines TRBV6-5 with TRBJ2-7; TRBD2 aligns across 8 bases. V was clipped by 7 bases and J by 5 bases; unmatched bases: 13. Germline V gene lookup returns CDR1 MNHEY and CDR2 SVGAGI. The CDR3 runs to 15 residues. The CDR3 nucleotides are TGTGCCAGCAATCCGGGGACGGGGGGGAACGACGAGCAGTACTTC. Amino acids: CASNPGTGGNDEQYF.

CDR3 bases: TGTGCCAGCAGTGCAATATTTTCGGGGGGGTGGACCGGGGAGCTGTTTTTT. Protein sequence: CASSAIFSGGWTGELFF. The chain recombines TRBV27 with TRBJ2-2, with 8 bases aligning to TRBD2. V lost 5 bases, J lost 5 bases, and 13 bases stayed unmatched. Germline V gene lookup returns CDR1 MNHEY and CDR2 SMNVEV (reference sequence). The CDR3 is made up of 17 amino acids.

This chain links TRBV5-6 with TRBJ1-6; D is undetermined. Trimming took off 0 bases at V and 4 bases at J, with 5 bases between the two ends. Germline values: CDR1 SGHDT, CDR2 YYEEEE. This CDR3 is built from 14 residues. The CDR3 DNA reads TGTGCCAGCAGCTTGGGGCCATATAATTCACCCCTCCACTTT. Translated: CASSLGPYNSPLHF.

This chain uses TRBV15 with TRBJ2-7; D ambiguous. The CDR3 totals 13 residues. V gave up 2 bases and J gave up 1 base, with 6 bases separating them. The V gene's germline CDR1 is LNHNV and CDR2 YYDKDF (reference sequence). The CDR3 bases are TGTGCCACCAGCAGAACGGTATCCTACGAGCAGTACTTC. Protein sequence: CATSRTVSYEQYF.

The chain's CDR3 is CASSFQGSREKLFF. CDR3 nucleotides: TGTGCCAGCAGCTTCCAGGGGAGTCGGGAAAAACTGTTTTTT. The chain joins TRBV6-5 to TRBJ1-4; D is perhaps TRBD1 (6 bases). The CDR3 runs to 14 residues. Germline V gene lookup returns CDR1 MNHEY and CDR2 SVGAGI. Trimming shortened V by 6 bases and J by 8 bases, and 16 bases separated the two germline ends.

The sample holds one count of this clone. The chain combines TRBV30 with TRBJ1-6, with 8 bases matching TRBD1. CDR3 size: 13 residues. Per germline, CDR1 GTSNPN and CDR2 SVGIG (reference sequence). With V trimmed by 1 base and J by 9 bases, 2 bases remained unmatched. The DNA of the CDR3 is TGTGCCTGGAGTGGACAGGGGAGTTCACCCCTCCACTTT. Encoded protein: CAWSGQGSSPLHF.

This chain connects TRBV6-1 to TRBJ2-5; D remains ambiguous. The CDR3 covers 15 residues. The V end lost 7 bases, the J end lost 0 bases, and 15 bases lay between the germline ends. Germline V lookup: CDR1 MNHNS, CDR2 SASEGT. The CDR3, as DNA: TGTGCCAGCACCAACGACTTTCTGTACCAAGAGACCCAGTACTTC. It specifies CASTNDFLYQETQYF.

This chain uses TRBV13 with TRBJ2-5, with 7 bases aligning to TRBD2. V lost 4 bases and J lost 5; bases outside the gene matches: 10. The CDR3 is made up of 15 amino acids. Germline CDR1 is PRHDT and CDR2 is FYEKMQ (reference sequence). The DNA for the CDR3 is TGTGCCAGCAGCTCCAAGCGGGGAAAAGGGGAGACCCAGTACTTC. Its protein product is CASSSKRGKGETQYF.

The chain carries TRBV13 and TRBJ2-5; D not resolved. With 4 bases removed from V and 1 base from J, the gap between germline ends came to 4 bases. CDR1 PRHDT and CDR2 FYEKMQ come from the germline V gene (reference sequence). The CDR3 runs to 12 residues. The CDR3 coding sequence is TGTGCCAGCAGCTCCATCCAAGAGACCCAGTACTTC. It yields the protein CASSSIQETQYF.

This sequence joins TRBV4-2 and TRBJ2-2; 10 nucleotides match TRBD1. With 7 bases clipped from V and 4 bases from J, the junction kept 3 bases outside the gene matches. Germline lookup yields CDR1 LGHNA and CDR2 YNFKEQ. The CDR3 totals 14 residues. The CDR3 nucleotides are TGTGCCAGCACCCGGGACAGGGGCACCGGGGAGCTGTTTTTT. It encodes CASTRDRGTGELFF.

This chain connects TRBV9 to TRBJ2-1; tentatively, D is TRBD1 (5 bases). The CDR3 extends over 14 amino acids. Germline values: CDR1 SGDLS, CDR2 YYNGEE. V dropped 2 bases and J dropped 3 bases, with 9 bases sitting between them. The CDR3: CASSVQGIYNEQFF. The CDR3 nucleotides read TGTGCCAGCAGCGTGCAGGGCATCTACAATGAGCAGTTCTTC.

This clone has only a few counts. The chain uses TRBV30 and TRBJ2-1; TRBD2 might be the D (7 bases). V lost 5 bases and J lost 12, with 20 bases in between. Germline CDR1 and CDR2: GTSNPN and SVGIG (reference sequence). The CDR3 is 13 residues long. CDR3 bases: TGTGCCTGGGGGATGGCGGGGGCGAGGGGGCAGTTCTTC. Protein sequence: CAWGMAGARGQFF. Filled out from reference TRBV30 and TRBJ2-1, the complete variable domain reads SQTIHQWPATLVQPVGSPLSLECTVEGTSNPNLYWYRQAAGRGLQLLFYSVGIGQISSEVPQNLSASRPQDRQFILSSKKLLLSDSGFYLCAWGMAGARGQFFGPGTRLTVL.

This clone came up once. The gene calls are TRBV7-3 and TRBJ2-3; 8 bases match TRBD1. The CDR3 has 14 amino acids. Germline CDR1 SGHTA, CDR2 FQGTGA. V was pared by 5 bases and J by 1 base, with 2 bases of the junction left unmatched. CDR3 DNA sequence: TGTGCCAGCAGCGCGGACAGGGGCACAGATACGCAGTATTTT. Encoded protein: CASSADRGTDTQYF.

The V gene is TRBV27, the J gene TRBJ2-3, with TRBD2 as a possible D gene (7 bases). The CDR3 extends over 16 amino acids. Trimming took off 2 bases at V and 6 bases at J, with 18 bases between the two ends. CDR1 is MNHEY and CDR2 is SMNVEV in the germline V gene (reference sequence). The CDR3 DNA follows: TGTGCCAGCAGTTTACGGGGGGCGGTGGTTCCGGATACGCAGTATTTT. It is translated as CASSLRGAVVPDTQYF.

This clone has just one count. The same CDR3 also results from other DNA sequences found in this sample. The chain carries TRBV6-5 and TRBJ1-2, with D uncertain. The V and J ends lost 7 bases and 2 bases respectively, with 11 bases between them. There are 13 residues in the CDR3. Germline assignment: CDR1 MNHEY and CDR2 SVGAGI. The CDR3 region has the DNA TGTGCCAGCACCAAAACAGAGAACTATGGCTACACCTTC. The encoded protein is CASTKTENYGYTF.

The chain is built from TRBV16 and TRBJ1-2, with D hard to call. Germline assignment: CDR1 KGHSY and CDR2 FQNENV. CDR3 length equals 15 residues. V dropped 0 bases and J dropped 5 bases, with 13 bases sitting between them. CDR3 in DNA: TGTGCCAGCAGCCAATCCCCCGGAGATGGGTATGGCTACACCTTC. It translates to CASSQSPGDGYGYTF. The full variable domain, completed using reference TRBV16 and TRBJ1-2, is GEEVAQTPKHLVRGEGQKAKLYCAPIKGHSYVFWYQQVLKNEFKFLISFQNENVFDETGMPKERFSAKCLPNSPCSLEIQATKLEDSAVYFCASSQSPGDGYGYTFGSGTRLTVV.

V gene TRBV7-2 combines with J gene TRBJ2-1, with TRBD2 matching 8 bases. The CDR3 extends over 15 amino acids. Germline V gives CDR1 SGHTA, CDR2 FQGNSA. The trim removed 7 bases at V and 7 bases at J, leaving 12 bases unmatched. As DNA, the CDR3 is TGTGCCAGCACCTCGGCAGGACTAGCTGATAATGAGCAGTTCTTC. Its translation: CASTSAGLADNEQFF. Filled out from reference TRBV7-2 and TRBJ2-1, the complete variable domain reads GAGVSQSPSNKVTEKGKDVELRCDPISGHTALYWYRQSLGQGLEFLIYFQGNSAPDKSGLPSDRFSAERTGGSVSTLTIQRTQQEDSAVYLCASTSAGLADNEQFFGPGTRLTVL.

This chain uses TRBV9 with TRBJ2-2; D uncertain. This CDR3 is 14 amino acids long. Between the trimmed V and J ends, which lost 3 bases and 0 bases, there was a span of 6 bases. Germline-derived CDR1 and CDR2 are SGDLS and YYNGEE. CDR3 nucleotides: TGTGCCAGCAGCGGGCAGACGAACACCGGGGAGCTGTTTTTT. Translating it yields CASSGQTNTGELFF.

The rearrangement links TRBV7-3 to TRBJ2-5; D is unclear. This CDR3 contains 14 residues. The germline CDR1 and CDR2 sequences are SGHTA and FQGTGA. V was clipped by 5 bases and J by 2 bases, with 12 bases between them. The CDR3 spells CASSKNAWQETQYF. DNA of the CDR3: TGTGCCAGCAGCAAGAACGCGTGGCAAGAGACCCAGTACTTC.

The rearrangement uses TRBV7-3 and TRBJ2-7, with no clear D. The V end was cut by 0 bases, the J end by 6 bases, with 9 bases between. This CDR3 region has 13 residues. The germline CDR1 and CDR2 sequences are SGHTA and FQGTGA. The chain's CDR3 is CASSLTLAGEQYF. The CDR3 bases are TGTGCCAGCAGCTTAACGTTAGCTGGCGAGCAGTACTTC.

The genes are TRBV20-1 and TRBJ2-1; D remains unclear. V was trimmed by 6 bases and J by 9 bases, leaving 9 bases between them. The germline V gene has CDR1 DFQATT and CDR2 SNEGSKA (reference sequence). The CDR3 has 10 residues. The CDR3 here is CSATSREQFF. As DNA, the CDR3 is TGCAGTGCAACGAGCCGTGAGCAGTTCTTC.

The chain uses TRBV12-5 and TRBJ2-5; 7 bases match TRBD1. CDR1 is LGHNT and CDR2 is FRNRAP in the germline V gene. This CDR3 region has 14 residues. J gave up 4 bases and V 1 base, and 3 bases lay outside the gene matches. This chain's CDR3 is CASGLGQGPETQYF. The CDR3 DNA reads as TGTGCTAGTGGTTTGGGACAGGGTCCAGAGACCCAGTACTTC.

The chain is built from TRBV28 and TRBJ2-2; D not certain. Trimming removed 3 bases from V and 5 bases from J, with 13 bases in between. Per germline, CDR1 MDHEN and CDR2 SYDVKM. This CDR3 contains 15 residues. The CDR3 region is CASSFSSRSTGELFF. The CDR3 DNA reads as TGTGCCAGCAGTTTTTCCTCAAGGAGTACCGGGGAGCTGTTTTTT.

The CDR3 loop reads CASSQEPQGAVGETQYF. The CDR3 DNA sequence: TGTGCCAGCAGCCAGGAACCCCAGGGGGCAGTCGGGGAGACCCAGTACTTC. The chain recombines TRBV7-9 with TRBJ2-5, with TRBD1 matching over 8 bases. Trimming at V came to 5 bases and at J to 5 bases, leaving 16 bases not matched to a gene. Per germline, CDR1 SEHNR and CDR2 FQNEAQ (reference sequence). The CDR3 extends over 17 amino acids.

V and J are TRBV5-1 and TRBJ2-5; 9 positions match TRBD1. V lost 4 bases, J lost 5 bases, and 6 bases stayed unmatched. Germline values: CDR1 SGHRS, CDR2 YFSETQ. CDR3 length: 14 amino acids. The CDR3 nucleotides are TGCGCCAGCAGCCAGGGACAGGGAAGGGAGACCCAGTACTTC. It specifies CASSQGQGRETQYF.

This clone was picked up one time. DNA of the CDR3: TGTGCCAGCAGCCCCCTCTCCAGTGAGCAGTTCTTC. This translates into CASSPLSSEQFF. J is TRBJ2-1 and V is TRBV7-9; no reliable D call. Trimming left V 5 bases short and J 9 bases short, with 11 bases between. The CDR3 loop spans 12 amino acids. CDR1 SEHNR and CDR2 FQNEAQ come from the germline V gene (reference sequence).

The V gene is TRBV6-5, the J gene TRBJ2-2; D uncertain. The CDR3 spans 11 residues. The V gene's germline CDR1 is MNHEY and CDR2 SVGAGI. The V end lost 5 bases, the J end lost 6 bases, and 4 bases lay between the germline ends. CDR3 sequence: CASSRPGELFF. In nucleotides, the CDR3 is TGTGCCAGCAGTCGTCCCGGGGAGCTGTTTTTT.

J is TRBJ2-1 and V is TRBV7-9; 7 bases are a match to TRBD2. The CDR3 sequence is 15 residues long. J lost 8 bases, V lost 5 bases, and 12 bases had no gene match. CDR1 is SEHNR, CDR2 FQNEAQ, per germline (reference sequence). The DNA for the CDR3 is TGTGCCAGCAGCCCTCCGGGGAAGGGGAGGGATGAGCAGTTCTTC. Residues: CASSPPGKGRDEQFF.

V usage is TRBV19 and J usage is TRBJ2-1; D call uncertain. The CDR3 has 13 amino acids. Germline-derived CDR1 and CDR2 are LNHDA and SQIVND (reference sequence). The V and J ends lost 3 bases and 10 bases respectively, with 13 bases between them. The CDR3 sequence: CASSISLSKEQFF. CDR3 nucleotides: TGTGCCAGTAGTATTAGCCTATCAAAGGAGCAGTTCTTC.